Following are 27 T cell receptor beta chains from one sample sequenced in a study of vaccination and CD4 T cells after COVID-19. Their target antigens are unknown. An Oncomine TCR Beta short-read assay was used to sequence the DNA from cultured CD4+ T cells. Investigators isolated genomic DNA from cultured CD4+ T cells. Via MiXCR, TCRdb re-called the PCR reads, giving one row per CDR3 protein. The table lists about 11,000 distinct CDR3 sequences, less than 40% of them singletons. Treatment indicated: approximately 9-day PBMC culture with coronavirus spike peptide pools or control peptides (ViraFEST assay). Before the COVID-19 pandemic (2011-2018), CD4+ T cells were obtained from the unexposed donor. The source material was CD4+ T cells from blood, cultured in vitro. The receptors here all came from a human donor in good health.

The chain uses TRBV11-3 and TRBJ2-2; TRBD2 agrees at 9 bases. Losses at the gene ends were 5 bases for V and 7 bases for J; bases not matched to a gene: 2. Germline V gives CDR1 SGHNT, CDR2 YENEEA. This CDR3 is built from 13 residues. The CDR3 region is CASSTSGFGELFF. For the CDR3, the DNA is TGTGCCAGCAGCACTAGCGGGTTCGGGGAGCTGTTTTTT.

This clonotype was counted between two and nine times. The rearrangement uses TRBV2 and TRBJ2-5; D is unresolved. This CDR3 spans 14 amino acids. Germline CDR1 reads SNHLY; CDR2 reads FYNNEI. Trimming shortened V by 2 bases and J by 2 bases, and 9 bases separated the two germline ends. The CDR3 loop is CASSEWYQQETQYF. CDR3 bases: TGTGCCAGCAGTGAATGGTACCAACAAGAGACCCAGTACTTC.

The DNA for the CDR3 is TGTGCCAGCAGCTTGGCGGCTGGAAACAATAATTCACCCCTCCACTTT. It yields the protein CASSLAAGNNNSPLHF. The gene calls are TRBV5-5 and TRBJ1-6; unclear D gene. V lost 0 bases, J lost 5 bases, and 12 bases lay in between. There are 16 residues in the CDR3. The germline V gene encodes CDR1 SGHKS and CDR2 YYEKEE (reference sequence). The full variable domain, its missing parts supplied by reference TRBV5-5 and TRBJ1-6, is DAGVTQSPTHLIKTRGQQVTLRCSPISGHKSVSWYQQVLGQGPQFIFQYYEKEERGRGNFPDRFSARQFPNYSSELNVNALLLGDSALYLCASSLAAGNNNSPLHFGNGTRLTVT.

The V call is TRBV10-3, the J call TRBJ2-7, with D perhaps TRBD2 (5 bases). The CDR3 is 15 residues long. CDR1 ENHRY and CDR2 SYGVKD come from the germline V gene. The ends were cut back, 7 bases at V and 0 bases at J, with 16 bases in the middle. This CDR3 is CAITPSASSSYEQYF. DNA for the CDR3: TGTGCCATCACTCCCTCCGCTAGCAGCTCCTACGAGCAGTACTTC.

This clonotype has just a few counts. The chain joins TRBV21-1 to TRBJ1-1. TRBV21-1 is annotated as a pseudogene. The CDR3 extends over 14 amino acids. CDR3 DNA: TGTGCCAGCAGCAAAGCCACCAAAGACACTGAAGCTTTCTTT. It codes for CASSKATKDTEAFF.

The rearrangement uses TRBV4-2 and TRBJ2-3, with 7 bases fitting TRBD2. V gave up 1 base and J gave up 4 bases; unmatched junction bases: 14. This CDR3 is 18 amino acids long. Germline loops: CDR1 LGHNA, CDR2 YNFKEQ. In DNA form, the CDR3 reads TGTGCCAGCAGCCAAGGGGGTTCGGCGGGAGTGTACGCAGATACGCAGTATTTT. Translating it yields CASSQGGSAGVYADTQYF.

This rearrangement joins TRBV20-1 to TRBJ1-6; weak D call: TRBD1 (6 bases). This CDR3 comprises 13 residues. The V end was cut by 1 base, the J end by 9 bases, with 10 bases between. Per germline, CDR1 DFQATT and CDR2 SNEGSKA (reference sequence). The CDR3, as DNA: TGCAGTGCTAGAGCAGGGGCGGTTTCACCCCTCCACTTT. This encodes CSARAGAVSPLHF.

The chain carries TRBV6-5 and TRBJ1-1, with 8 positions matching TRBD1. Germline assignment: CDR1 MNHEY and CDR2 SVGAGI. This CDR3 region has 14 residues. After removal of 4 bases from V and 3 bases from J, the junction contained 4 bases not matched to a gene. CDR3 amino acids: CASSWTGRDTEAFF. The CDR3 DNA follows: TGTGCCAGCAGTTGGACAGGGAGGGACACTGAAGCTTTCTTT.

This clonotype was recorded a few times. The chain links TRBV15 to TRBJ2-1; a possible D gene is TRBD2 (6 bases). CDR1 and CDR2 (germline): LNHNV, YYDKDF (reference sequence). The CDR3 loop spans 15 amino acids. The V end lost 3 bases, the J end lost 3 bases, and 12 bases lay between the germline ends. The CDR3 DNA sequence: TGTGCCACCAGCAGCGTAGCGGTCCTCTACAATGAGCAGTTCTTC. This translates into CATSSVAVLYNEQFF.

The J gene is TRBJ2-2, the V gene TRBV28; 11 nucleotides agree with TRBD2. After removal of 3 bases from V and 6 bases from J, the junction contained 3 bases not matched to a gene. The germline gives CDR1 MDHEN, CDR2 SYDVKM. The CDR3 is made up of 15 amino acids. CDR3 in amino acids: CASSFLAGGPGELFF. CDR3 coding DNA: TGTGCCAGCAGTTTCCTAGCGGGAGGCCCCGGGGAGCTGTTTTTT.

Note on this clonotype: Sequence at one end of the junction differs from germline and may be a read error. CDR3 in DNA: TGTGCCAGCAGCCCCGGGGACTTCTTAGTGGACTTC. Its protein product is CASSPGDFLVDF. V gene TRBV7-9 combines with J gene TRBJ2-7; D possibly corresponds to TRBD2 (6 bases). The germline gives CDR1 SEHNR, CDR2 FQNEAQ (reference sequence). The length of the CDR3 is 12 residues.

The V and J genes are TRBV20-1 and TRBJ2-1, with 9 bases identical to TRBD2. The CDR3 has 15 amino acids. The ends lost 3 bases at V and 5 bases at J; junction bases unmatched: 8. Per germline, CDR1 DFQATT and CDR2 SNEGSKA (reference sequence). The CDR3 DNA is TGCAGTGCTAGGGGCCGACTAGCGGAAGACAATGAGCAGTTCTTC. As protein: CSARGRLAEDNEQFF.

There are a few counts of this clonotype. The V call is TRBV24-1, the J call TRBJ2-7, with D possibly matching TRBD1 (6 bases). V gave up 2 bases and J gave up 2 bases, with 9 bases separating them. Germline V CDR1 and CDR2: KGHDR, SFDVKD. CDR3 size: 14 residues. Here the CDR3 DNA reads TGTGCCACCAGTGATTCGGGACACACCTACGAGCAGTACTTC. Translated: CATSDSGHTYEQYF.

This clonotype was counted between two and nine times. The chain carries TRBV6-2 or TRBV6-3 and TRBJ1-5; D is undetermined. The CDR3 spans 14 residues. Germline CDR1 reads MNHEY; CDR2 reads SVGEGT. The V end lost 6 bases, the J end lost 8 bases, and 17 bases lay between the germline ends. The CDR3 DNA reads TGTGCCAGCAGCCTCAGGACGTCCCAGGAGCCCCAGCATTTT. Translating gives CASSLRTSQEPQHF.

This chain connects TRBV20-1 to TRBJ1-2; TRBD1 is a possible D gene (6 bases). Trimming shortened V by 6 bases and J by 7 bases, and 30 bases separated the two germline ends. Per germline, CDR1 DFQATT and CDR2 SNEGSKA (reference sequence). This CDR3 is 17 amino acids long. The CDR3: CSALPYRTADTMFGYTF. The CDR3 nucleotides are TGCAGTGCCTTGCCCTACCGGACAGCGGATACTATGTTTGGCTACACCTTC.

This clonotype was detected only a few times. V is TRBV20-1 and J is TRBJ1-5, with 7 bases matching TRBD1. V gave up 7 bases and J gave up 7 bases; unmatched junction bases: 10. The germline V gene has CDR1 DFQATT and CDR2 SNEGSKA (reference sequence). This CDR3 is built from 13 residues. CDR3 bases: TGCAGTGTAGAAGACAGGGAACCGCAGCCCCAGCATTTT. This translates into CSVEDREPQPQHF.

This clonotype was seen a handful of times. V and J are TRBV6-5 and TRBJ1-6; weak D call: TRBD1 (5 bases). Germline CDR1 and CDR2: MNHEY and SVGAGI. CDR3 length: 15 residues. V lost 0 bases to trimming and J lost 6 bases, with 9 bases between them. CDR3 DNA: TGTGCCAGCAGTTACTCAGGACACCTTAATTCACCCCTCCACTTT. Translation gives CASSYSGHLNSPLHF.

By its share, this clonotype is medium-sized. This sequence joins TRBV20-1 and TRBJ1-5; D perhaps matches TRBD1 (6 bases). Germline values: CDR1 DFQATT, CDR2 SNEGSKA (reference sequence). The CDR3 is made up of 16 amino acids. The ends were cut back, 6 bases at V and 0 bases at J, with 18 bases in the middle. DNA of the CDR3: TGCAGTGCCCGGGGGCAGGGGCTTTATAGCAATCAGCCCCAGCATTTT. Translating gives CSARGQGLYSNQPQHF.

The chain employs TRBV25-1 and TRBJ2-1, with TRBD2 matching 9 bases. J gave up 8 bases and V 2 bases, and 10 bases lay outside the gene matches. CDR3 length equals 16 residues. Germline loops: CDR1 MGHDK, CDR2 SYGVNS. The CDR3 region has the DNA TGTGCCAGCAGTGAACCGCGGGGACTAGCCGGTGATGAGCAGTTCTTC. This translates into CASSEPRGLAGDEQFF.

This clonotype was detected a few times. This rearrangement joins TRBV28 to TRBJ1-3, with D possibly matching TRBD1 (6 bases). The CDR3 has 14 residues. V lost 6 bases and J 3 bases, leaving 12 bases between the germline ends. The V gene's germline CDR1 is MDHEN and CDR2 SYDVKM. The CDR3 here is CASSPGQDGNTIYF. Written as DNA, the CDR3 is TGTGCCAGCAGCCCGGGACAAGATGGAAACACCATATATTTT.

The chain carries TRBV19 and TRBJ2-5, with TRBD2 matching 12 bases. V shed 6 bases, J shed 6 bases, and the junction held 5 bases outside the gene matches. Germline V gene lookup returns CDR1 LNHDA and CDR2 SQIVND (reference sequence). This CDR3 spans 14 amino acids. The CDR3 DNA is TGTGCCAGTAGCCCGACTAGCGGGAGTCAGACCCAGTACTTC. Protein product: CASSPTSGSQTQYF.

This clonotype was detected a few times. The chain combines TRBV11-2 with TRBJ2-7; D ambiguous. CDR3 size: 12 residues. In germline, CDR1 is SGHAT, CDR2 FQNNGV. The V and J ends lost 5 bases and 6 bases respectively, with 11 bases between them. This CDR3 is CASSDGFSEQYF. Written as DNA, the CDR3 is TGTGCCAGCAGCGACGGGTTTAGCGAGCAGTACTTC.

V usage is TRBV24-1 and J usage is TRBJ2-5; a possible D gene is TRBD2 (5 bases). There are 15 residues in the CDR3. Between the trimmed V and J ends, which lost 1 base and 6 bases, there was a span of 14 bases. CDR1 and CDR2 (germline): KGHDR, SFDVKD. The CDR3 DNA sequence: TGTGCCACCAGTGATTTAGACCCCGGGAATCAGACCCAGTACTTC. This sequence encodes CATSDLDPGNQTQYF.

With regard to this clonotype: One end of the junction varies from germline; a read error may be responsible. The rearrangement uses TRBV7-3 and TRBJ2-2; no clear D. CDR1 is SGHTA and CDR2 is FQGTGA in the germline V gene. This CDR3 is 13 amino acids long. The CDR3 DNA is TGTGCCAACAGCCTTACAGTGTCCGGGGAGCTGTTTTTT. Residues: CANSLTVSGELFF. The full variable domain, with the rest looked up from reference TRBV7-3 and TRBJ2-2, is GAGVSQTPSNKVTEKGKYVELRCDPISGHTALYWYRQSLGQGPEFLIYFQGTGAADDSGLPNDRFFAVRPEGSVSTLKIQRTERGDSAVYLCANSLTVSGELFFGEGSRLTVL.

The chain combines TRBV29-1 with TRBJ2-3; D possibly corresponds to TRBD2 (5 bases). V was shortened by 0 bases and J by 6 bases, with 13 bases between the two germline ends. CDR1 is SQVTM, CDR2 ANQGSEA, per germline. The CDR3 loop spans 14 amino acids. The CDR3 here is CSVEDSSGRDTQYF. The CDR3 nucleotides read TGCAGCGTTGAAGACTCAAGCGGCCGGGATACGCAGTATTTT.

The rearrangement joins TRBV20-1 to TRBJ1-5; no firm D call. Germline CDR1 and CDR2: DFQATT and SNEGSKA (reference sequence). The CDR3 has 13 residues. V lost 5 bases and J 5 bases, leaving 13 bases between the germline ends. CDR3 nucleotide sequence: TGCAGTGCTCGGCAGGCGGAGTATCAGCCCCAGCATTTT. It yields the protein CSARQAEYQPQHF.

The V and J genes are TRBV20-1 and TRBJ2-3, with D possibly being TRBD1 or TRBD2 (5 bases each). This CDR3 contains 17 residues. Germline loops: CDR1 DFQATT, CDR2 SNEGSKA (reference sequence). The V gene lost 0 bases and the J gene lost 4 bases, with 20 bases spanning the gap. As DNA, the CDR3 is TGCAGTGCTAGAGAGAGGGGCACGGGACGGGATTCAGATACGCAGTATTTT. This gives the protein CSARERGTGRDSDTQYF.